A single sample gave rise to the 22 T cell receptor beta chains below, sequenced in a study of T cell changes during pregnancy in multiple sclerosis. Method: immunoSEQ multiplex PCR; TCRdb's copy keeps in-frame clones and lacks some. The table lists about 48,000 clones, around 90% of them singletons, with less than 0.6% in the top ten. The specimen was CD4+ T cells from peripheral blood mononuclear cells, collected in the third trimester of pregnancy. The source of these receptors is a female donor with multiple sclerosis, enrolled in a pregnancy study.

The rearrangement uses TRBV2 and TRBJ1-5; unclear D gene. This CDR3 comprises 15 residues. The germline V gene has CDR1 SNHLY and CDR2 FYNNEI. V lost 0 bases to trimming and J lost 7 bases, with 13 bases between them. CDR3 nucleotide sequence: TGTGCCAGCAGTGAAGCGGTCAGTCGGGAACAGCCCCAGCATTTT. It translates to CASSEAVSREQPQHF.

On this clone itself: Mismatch with germline at one junction end may stem from a read error. The V and J genes are TRBV7-8 and TRBJ2-2, with 11 bases aligning to TRBD2. This CDR3 spans 16 amino acids. Germline V gene data show CDR1 as SGHVS and CDR2 as FQNEAQ. Written as DNA, the CDR3 is TGTGCCAGCAGCGTAGCGGGGGGGGCCAACACCGGGGAGCTGTTTTTT. It specifies CASSVAGGANTGELFF.

About this clone: The sample has other DNA sequences that encode this CDR3 too. J is TRBJ1-2 and V is TRBV9; D gene uncertain. Germline values: CDR1 SGDLS, CDR2 YYNGEE. V lost 2 bases, J lost 7 bases, and 9 bases lay in between. This CDR3 has 12 amino acids. CDR3 region: CASSVVGGGYTF. DNA for the CDR3: TGTGCCAGCAGCGTCGTCGGTGGTGGCTACACCTTC.

The chain couples TRBV2 to TRBJ1-2, with 7 nucleotides matching TRBD1. This CDR3 is built from 16 residues. V lost 3 bases and J lost 4; bases outside the gene matches: 11. The V gene's germline CDR1 is SNHLY and CDR2 FYNNEI. CDR3 sequence reads: CASSELQGRTGYGYTF. The CDR3 DNA sequence: TGTGCCAGCAGTGAGTTACAGGGGCGGACTGGCTATGGCTACACCTTC.

The V and J genes are TRBV5-4 and TRBJ2-1; 12 bases are shared with TRBD2. After removal of 0 bases from V and 7 bases from J, the junction contained 2 bases not matched to a gene. There are 15 residues in the CDR3. CDR1 is SGHNT, CDR2 YYREEE, per germline (reference sequence). The CDR3 nucleotides are TGTGCCAGCAGCTTGGCTCTAGCGGGGGGGAATGAGCAGTTCTTC. The encoded protein is CASSLALAGGNEQFF.

J is TRBJ1-1 and V is TRBV6-1, with TRBD1 matching over 10 bases. J gave up 4 bases and V 4 bases, and 6 bases lay outside the gene matches. Germline V gene sequence: CDR1 MNHNS, CDR2 SASEGT. This CDR3 has 15 residues. The CDR3 nucleotides read TGTGCCAGCAGTGTAGGACAGGGGGTCCCCACTGAAGCTTTCTTT. This encodes CASSVGQGVPTEAFF.

The rearrangement uses TRBV5-1 and TRBJ1-6, with 8 bases fitting TRBD1. Trimming took 0 bases from V and 10 from J; bases not matched to a gene: 3. CDR3 size: 14 residues. The germline V gene encodes CDR1 SGHRS and CDR2 YFSETQ. The CDR3 DNA reads TGCGCCAGCAGCTTGGAACAGGGGGGATCACCCCTCCACTTT. Its protein is CASSLEQGGSPLHF.

In its sample, this clone was seen once. The CDR3 loop is CASSLGQGDGYTF. The DNA for the CDR3 is TGTGCCAGCAGTTTGGGACAGGGGGATGGCTACACCTTC. This chain links TRBV27 with TRBJ1-2; 11 nucleotides line up with TRBD1. Losses at the gene ends were 3 bases for V and 6 bases for J; bases not matched to a gene: 0. Per germline, CDR1 MNHEY and CDR2 SMNVEV (reference sequence). There are 13 residues in the CDR3.

V usage is TRBV4-1 and J usage is TRBJ2-1; no definite D call. This CDR3 is 13 amino acids long. Germline CDR1 reads MGHRA; CDR2 reads YSYEKL. Trimming removed 4 bases at V and 8 bases at J, with 12 bases between. The CDR3 bases are TGCGCCAGCAGCCGGCTAGTGATGGATGAGCAGTTCTTC. Translating it yields CASSRLVMDEQFF.

CDR3 sequence (DNA): TGTGCCAGCAGTTACTCGGGTACAGCTGGAAACACCATATATTTT. Its translation is CASSYSGTAGNTIYF. V is TRBV6-5 and J is TRBJ1-3, with D uncertain. V was trimmed by 0 bases and J by 2 bases, leaving 8 bases between them. The CDR3 loop spans 15 amino acids. Germline V CDR1 and CDR2: MNHEY, SVGAGI.

The V gene is TRBV9, the J gene TRBJ2-1; 10 bases line up with TRBD2. Unmatched junction bases numbered 6, after V lost 4 bases and J lost 5 bases. The CDR3 extends over 15 amino acids. The V gene's germline CDR1 is SGDLS and CDR2 YYNGEE. CDR3 residues: CASSTAGGPDNEQFF. In nucleotides, the CDR3 is TGTGCCAGCAGCACAGCGGGGGGGCCGGACAATGAGCAGTTCTTC.

This chain connects TRBV6-1 to TRBJ1-2; 9 bases match TRBD1. There are 14 residues in the CDR3. Germline trimming cut 3 bases from V and 5 bases from J; bases unmatched to any gene: 4. CDR1 is MNHNS, CDR2 SASEGT, per germline. CDR3: CASSEAGTGYGYTF. Written as DNA, the CDR3 is TGTGCCAGCAGTGAGGCGGGGACAGGGTATGGCTACACCTTC.

J is TRBJ1-1 and V is TRBV27; 7 bases line up with TRBD1. This CDR3 contains 14 residues. Germline values: CDR1 MNHEY, CDR2 SMNVEV (reference sequence). With 3 bases clipped from V and 12 bases from J, the junction kept 13 bases outside the gene matches. The DNA of the CDR3 is TGTGCCAGCAGTTTTAGAGACAGGGTTGGCGGGACTTTCTTT. Its translation: CASSFRDRVGGTFF.

The chain carries TRBV9 and TRBJ1-4; TRBD1 is a possible D gene (5 bases). V shed 3 bases and J shed 4 bases, with 13 bases lying between them. CDR1 and CDR2 from the germline V gene are SGDLS and YYNGEE. CDR3 size: 15 residues. The CDR3 loop reads CASSAGTGLNEKLFF. The CDR3 bases are TGTGCCAGCAGCGCCGGAACAGGTCTTAATGAAAAACTGTTTTTT.

This sequence joins TRBV9 and TRBJ1-2, with TRBD1 matching over 9 bases. Germline lookup yields CDR1 SGDLS and CDR2 YYNGEE. The V gene end was trimmed by 3 bases and the J gene end by 8 bases; junction bases not matched to a gene: 8. CDR3 length: 14 residues. The CDR3 DNA reads TGTGCCAGCAGCGAGTTACAGGGGGCTGGAGGCTACACCTTC. Translation: CASSELQGAGGYTF. The full variable domain, with the rest looked up from reference TRBV9 and TRBJ1-2, is DSGVTQTPKHLITATGQRVTLRCSPRSGDLSVYWYQQSLDQGLQFLIQYYNGEERAKGNILERFSAQQFPDLHSELNLSSLELGDSALYFCASSELQGAGGYTFGSGTRLTVV.

The rearrangement joins TRBV30 to TRBJ1-2; no reliable D call. The length of the CDR3 is 10 residues. Germline-derived CDR1 and CDR2 are GTSNPN and SVGIG (reference sequence). V lost 7 bases and J lost 7, with 10 bases in between. The CDR3 DNA follows: TGTGCCTCCCTCGGTGGTGGCTACACCTTC. This translates into CASLGGGYTF.

The chain uses TRBV7-6 and TRBJ2-3, with D perhaps TRBD1 (6 bases). Trimming removed 1 base at V and 0 bases at J, with 11 bases between. Germline values: CDR1 SGHVS, CDR2 FNYEAQ. The CDR3 spans 16 residues. The CDR3 here is CASSLEGGSSTDTQYF. CDR3 in DNA: TGTGCCAGCAGCTTAGAAGGGGGTAGTAGCACAGATACGCAGTATTTT.

This clone was detected once. The rearrangement joins TRBV6-5 to TRBJ1-5, with 7 bases lining up with TRBD1. The CDR3 is made up of 14 amino acids. The ends lost 8 bases at V and 0 bases at J; junction bases unmatched: 4. Looked up from germline, CDR1 is MNHEY and CDR2 is SVGAGI. DNA of the CDR3: TGTGCCAGCGGGACAGTACTTAGCAATCAGCCCCAGCATTTT. Amino acids: CASGTVLSNQPQHF.

This chain uses TRBV11-2 with TRBJ1-6; D remains unclear. V gave up 1 base and J gave up 7 bases, with 14 bases separating them. Germline loops: CDR1 SGHAT, CDR2 FQNNGV. This CDR3 comprises 16 residues. The CDR3 DNA is TGTGCCAGCAGCTTAGCCCCGGGAGTATCGAATTCACCCCTCCACTTT. Translating gives CASSLAPGVSNSPLHF.

The chain combines TRBV11-2 with TRBJ2-1; TRBD2 matches at 10 bases. Germline CDR1 and CDR2: SGHAT and FQNNGV. Losses at the gene ends were 3 bases for V and 5 bases for J; bases not matched to a gene: 7. This CDR3 has 16 amino acids. As DNA, the CDR3 is TGTGCCAGCAGCTTGGGTATAGCGGGGGGAGACAATGAGCAGTTCTTC. Protein product: CASSLGIAGGDNEQFF.

This chain joins TRBV7-3 and TRBJ1-2; D remains unclear. Germline-derived CDR1 and CDR2 are SGHTA and FQGTGA. This CDR3 has 16 residues. The V end lost 2 bases, the J end lost 5 bases, and 18 bases lay between the germline ends. CDR3 protein: CASSLGRPGSGYGYTF. CDR3 bases: TGTGCCAGCAGCTTAGGCCGACCGGGCTCGGGGTATGGCTACACCTTC.

The V gene is TRBV10-1, the J gene TRBJ2-2; D is perhaps TRBD1 (6 bases). The ends were cut back, 0 bases at V and 7 bases at J, with 21 bases in the middle. This CDR3 comprises 18 residues. Germline V lookup: CDR1 WNHNN, CDR2 SYGVQD (reference sequence). Written as DNA, the CDR3 is TGCGCCAGCAGTGAGTCGTCGCTACGGGACACCCGCTTCGGGGAGCTGTTTTTT. Its protein product is CASSESSLRDTRFGELFF.